These 5 T cell receptor beta chains were all obtained from the same sample, sequenced in a study of PD-L1 blockade in urothelial cancer. The time point here: peripheral blood 6 weeks after treatment start. Clones were read by immunoSEQ multiplex PCR, and TCRdb kept only the in-frame ones, dropping some. The data show more than 60,000 clones, with more than 70% seen just once and roughly 10% held by the top ten. The source was PBMCs, collected around atezolizumab (anti-PD-L1) treatment. The receptors come from a man in his fifties or sixties with urothelial cancer.

V gene TRBV11-2 combines with J gene TRBJ2-3; weak D call: TRBD2 (7 bases). CDR3 length: 16 residues. Germline values: CDR1 SGHAT, CDR2 FQNNGV. Trimming cost V 5 bases and J 4 bases, with 19 bases left between them. CDR3 amino acids: CASSPLGGGPADTQYF. CDR3 DNA sequence: TGTGCCAGCAGCCCCCTAGGCGGGGGCCCCGCAGATACGCAGTATTTT. Full variable domain (missing parts from reference TRBV11-2 and TRBJ2-3): EAGVAQSPRYKIIEKRQSVAFWCNPISGHATLYWYQQILGQGPKLLIQFQNNGVVDDSQLPKDRFSAERLKGVDSTLKIQPAKLEDSAVYLCASSPLGGGPADTQYFGPGTRLTVL.

The V call is TRBV27, the J call TRBJ2-7; 12 nucleotides line up with TRBD2. Per the germline V gene, CDR1 is MNHEY and CDR2 is SMNVEV (reference sequence). This CDR3 is 14 amino acids long. The junction had 5 bases not matched to a gene; V was cut back by 6 bases and J by 5 bases. The CDR3 loop is CASSPWTSGDEQYF. Written as DNA, the CDR3 is TGTGCCAGCAGCCCCTGGACTAGCGGGGACGAGCAGTACTTC.

The rearrangement joins TRBV7-9 to TRBJ1-2; 8 bases agree with TRBD1. Trimming cost V 1 base and J 7 bases; bases outside gene matches: 11. Germline V gives CDR1 SEHNR, CDR2 FQNEAQ (reference sequence). The CDR3 runs to 16 residues. The CDR3 DNA follows: TGTGCCAGCAGCTTAGGGCAGGGGGCGATAAATGGTGGCTACACCTTC. Amino acids: CASSLGQGAINGGYTF.

This rearrangement joins TRBV5-1 to TRBJ2-7, with D perhaps TRBD2 (6 bases). Trimming stripped 4 bases from V and 6 bases from J, with 17 bases between. From germline, CDR1 is SGHRS and CDR2 YFSETQ. The CDR3 sequence is 14 residues long. The CDR3 sequence is CASSLNTGSGEQYF. Here the CDR3 DNA reads TGCGCCAGCAGCCTGAACACCGGGAGTGGCGAGCAGTACTTC.

V is TRBV5-1 and J is TRBJ1-1; 7 nucleotides align to TRBD1. Per germline, CDR1 SGHRS and CDR2 YFSETQ. Losses at the gene ends were 3 bases for V and 0 bases for J; bases not matched to a gene: 2. The CDR3 sequence is 14 residues long. As DNA, the CDR3 is TGCGCCAGCAGCTCGGGACAGTTGAACACTGAAGCTTTCTTT. Translating it yields CASSSGQLNTEAFF.